The sequence of this T cell receptor (beta chain) was determined in a study of blood T cell repertoires in COVID-19. Overall study context: Samples representing acute and convalescent COVID-19 were sourced from the United States, Italy and Spain. From T cells, B-cell-depleted T cells, or PBMCs came the material, which was cDNA or gDNA.

In the original analysis: Nucleated cell number was recorded as an estimate derived from reference gene primer amplification. The data were produced by immunoSEQ multiplex PCR, yet TCRdb's version contains in-frame clones alone and is incomplete. V, J and clone size were drawn from that table, and D and trimming were deduced from the DNA. Of tens of thousands of clones listed, more than 65% are singletons. The CDR3 consists of 13 residues. V lost 4 bases, J lost 3 bases, and 11 bases lay in between. Germline lookup yields CDR1 SGHRS and CDR2 YFSETQ. Sequencing was performed on peripheral blood. V is TRBV5-1 and J is TRBJ2-7, with D uncertain. The TCR sequence derives from a human donor in a cohort sampled during active COVID-19. CDR3 DNA: TGCGCCAGCAGCCGTATCCTCGGCTACGAGCAGTACTTC. It translates to CASSRILGYEQYF. The full variable domain, rest sourced from reference TRBV5-1 and TRBJ2-7, is KAGVTQTPRYLIKTRGQQVTLSCSPISGHRSVSWYQQTPGQGLQFLFEYFSETQRNKGNFPGRFSGRQFSNSRSEMNVSTLELGDSALYLCASSRILGYEQYFGPGTRLTVT.